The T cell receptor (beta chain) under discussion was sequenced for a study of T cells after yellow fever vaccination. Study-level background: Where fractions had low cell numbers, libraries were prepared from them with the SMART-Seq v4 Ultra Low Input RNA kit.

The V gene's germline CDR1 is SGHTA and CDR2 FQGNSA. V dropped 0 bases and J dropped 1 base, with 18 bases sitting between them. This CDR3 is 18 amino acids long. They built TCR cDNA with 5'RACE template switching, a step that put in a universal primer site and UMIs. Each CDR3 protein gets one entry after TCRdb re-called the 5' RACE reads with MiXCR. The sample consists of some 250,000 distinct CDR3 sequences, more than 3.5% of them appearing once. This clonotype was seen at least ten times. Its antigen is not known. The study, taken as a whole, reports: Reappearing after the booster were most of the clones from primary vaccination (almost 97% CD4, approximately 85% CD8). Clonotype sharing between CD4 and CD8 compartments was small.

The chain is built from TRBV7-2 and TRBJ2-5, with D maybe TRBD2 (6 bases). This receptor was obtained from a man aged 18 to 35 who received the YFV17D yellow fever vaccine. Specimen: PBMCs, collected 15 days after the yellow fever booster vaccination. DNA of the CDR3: TGTGCCAGCAGCTTAGCCCGGGACTTCTCAAGCCGCCAAGAGACCCAGTACTTC. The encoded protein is CASSLARDFSSRQETQYF.